This T cell receptor beta chain was recovered during a study of graft-versus-host responses after intestinal transplantation. Clones were read by immunoSEQ multiplex PCR, and TCRdb kept only the in-frame ones, dropping some. The profile shows about 93,000 clones, 90% to 95% of them singletons. The CDR3 sequence is 12 residues long. The germline V gene encodes CDR1 SGHAT and CDR2 FQNNGV. Between the trimmed V and J ends, which lost 4 bases and 3 bases, there was a span of 7 bases. Notes on this clone: What it binds is unknown.

Study-level points and caveats: Clonal ratios of graft-versus-host to host-versus-graft in allografts were high for patients exhibiting graft-donor T cell macrochimerism. Analysis identified GvH clones in recipient marrow, with some appearing first in ileum or blood.

The J gene is TRBJ2-7, the V gene TRBV11-2, with D uncertain. The TCR comes from a human donor who received an intestinal transplant. The specimen comprised unstimulated CD8+ T cells sorted from spleen or lymph node cells, sampled before intestinal transplant. In DNA form, the CDR3 reads TGTGCCAGCAGCTCCACATACTACGAGCAGTACTTC. This encodes CASSSTYYEQYF.